The T cell receptor (beta chain) under discussion was sequenced for a study of cytomegalovirus exposure and HLA in healthy donors. Study observations and caveats: The authors assumed roughly uniform sequencing depth across donors for presence/absence analyses. Later work showed greater clonal expansion in HLA-associated TCR beta chains than in equally common others.

Germline V lookup: CDR1 MDHEN, CDR2 SYDVKM. V lost 10 bases to trimming and J lost 0 bases; unmatched junction nucleotides: 5. The CDR3 totals 13 residues. 13 Jbeta primers and 60 Vbeta primers were used for the PCR. Data came from immunoSEQ multiplex PCR; TCRdb stores just in-frame clones and leaves some out. This sample has about 94,000 clones, with under 9% found just once. As concerns this clone: Its antigen is unidentified.

This chain joins TRBV28 and TRBJ1-1; 7 bases are shared with TRBD1. The specimen sequenced was PBMCs. The clonotype was recovered from a man aged 45 to 65 in good health and CMV-seronegative. The CDR3 region is CATGGTVNTEAFF. CDR3 bases: TGTGCCACTGGGGGGACAGTGAACACTGAAGCTTTCTTT.